This entry is about one T cell receptor (beta chain). Its antigen is unknown. No much larger clone exists at a distance of one base, and base qualities are not known. This specimen comes from a study of blood T cell repertoires in COVID-19 (dated by TCRdb to 2020 to 2022). Background for the entire study: Samples covering the acute and convalescent phases of COVID-19 were provided by collaborators in the United States, Italy and Spain. The material from the prospective study consisted of cDNA or gDNA derived from T cells, B-cell-depleted T cells, or PBMCs. Deeply sampled blood TCRbeta repertoires from subjects exposed to, actively infected with, or recovered from COVID-19 were included in the dataset. The repertoires were released in a freely available public database intended as a resource for research on the immune response to SARS-CoV-2. The samples were drawn from the first 160 participants of the ongoing ImmuneRACE study and from over 950 subjects provided by 6 global collaborators. Sample metadata almost always included a de-identified subject ID, COVID-19 status, age in years and sex. HLA class I and class II types, where available, came from metadata supplied by the sample provider rather than from assay-based typing. What the research found in general, with its limitations: Clinical and demographic metadata were provided uncurated, with the amount varying by source and participant.

Collaborating institutions collected whole blood in K2EDTA tubes following their own protocols. For TCRbeta analysis, collaborators shipped samples in one of three forms: frozen whole blood, isolated PBMCs, or DNA extracted from either of those sample types. Including cysteine and phenylalanine, the CDR3 has 14 amino acids. The entry retains the CDR3 DNA only, 42 bases that are in frame from base 1. Germline trimming: 4 bases from V, 7 bases from J; junction bases outside gene matches: 8. The germline V gene yields SGHTS for CDR1 and YDEGEE for CDR2. TCRbeta CDR3 regions were amplified from genomic DNA using the immunoSEQ Assay, a bias-controlled multiplex PCR. Per the source publication's procedure: The number of nucleated cells in each sample was estimated by amplification of reference gene primers within the assay. To quantify the absolute abundance of each unique TCRbeta CDR3 rearrangement, sequence reads were collapsed and filtered. For each sample, productive Simpson clonality was calculated as the square root of Simpson's diversity index over productive rearrangements. TCRdb holds this immuneACCESS table with in-frame rearrangements only. Some clones are missing; in checked studies, unresolved V genes explain under half, and the rest has no known cause. V, J and clone size reflect that table, while D and trimming were determined from the DNA. The sample has roughly 200,000 clones on record, 76% of them singletons. 8.6% of the sample rests with the top ten.

The sample taken for sequencing was peripheral blood. The chain is made from TRBV5-8 and TRBJ1-1; 9 junctional bases match TRBD1. The TCR sequence derives from a woman in her 50s with active or convalescent COVID-19. The DNA reads TGTGCCAGCAGCGCGGACAGGGGATTGGGTGAAGCTTTCTTT. Translated, it gives CASSADRGLGEAFF.